This entry concerns a single TCR beta chain. Random hexamers served to reverse transcribe about 0.45 to 1 ug RNA. TCRdb passed the immunoSEQ multiplex PCR reads through MiXCR, listing each CDR3 protein once. Of 130,000 or so distinct CDR3 sequences listed, 80% are singletons. The data derive from a study of CD8 T cells in Susac syndrome. Sequencing of TCR beta covered CD8+ and CD4+ T cells obtained from blood. V shed 4 bases and J 8 bases; nucleotides not matched to a gene: 8. The CDR3 totals 14 residues. Germline V lookup: CDR1 SGHAT, CDR2 FQNNGV. The sequenced sample was CD8+ T cells from PBMCs. The V and J genes are TRBV11-2 and TRBJ2-1, with TRBD2 matching 7 bases. The receptor was derived from a human donor with multiple sclerosis. The CDR3 DNA reads as TGTGCCAGCAGCTCGGCCGGGACTATTCATGAGCAGTTCTTC. This translates into CASSSAGTIHEQFF.